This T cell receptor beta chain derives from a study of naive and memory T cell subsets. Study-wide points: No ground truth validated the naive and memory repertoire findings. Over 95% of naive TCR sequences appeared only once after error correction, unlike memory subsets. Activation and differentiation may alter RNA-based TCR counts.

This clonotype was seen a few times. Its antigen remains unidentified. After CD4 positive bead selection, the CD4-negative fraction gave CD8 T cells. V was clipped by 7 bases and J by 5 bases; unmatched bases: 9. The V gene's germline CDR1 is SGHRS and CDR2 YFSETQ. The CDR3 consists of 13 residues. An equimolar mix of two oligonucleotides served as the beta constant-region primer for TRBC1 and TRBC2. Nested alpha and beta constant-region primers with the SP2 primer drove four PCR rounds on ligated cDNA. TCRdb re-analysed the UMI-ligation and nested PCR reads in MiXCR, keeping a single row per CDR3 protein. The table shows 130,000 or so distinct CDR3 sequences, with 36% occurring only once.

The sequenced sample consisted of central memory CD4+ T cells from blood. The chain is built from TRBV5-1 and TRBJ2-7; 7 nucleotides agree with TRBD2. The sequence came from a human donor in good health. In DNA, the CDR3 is TGCGCCAGCGGCCGCGGGAGTGCCGACGAGCAGTACTTC. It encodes CASGRGSADEQYF.